This T cell receptor (beta chain) appears in the sequencing data of a study of blood T cell repertoires in COVID-19. About the study: T cells, B-cell-depleted T cells, or PBMCs supplied cDNA or gDNA.

Germline loops: CDR1 MDHEN, CDR2 SYDVKM. J was trimmed by 0 bases and V by 2 bases; bases with no gene match: 5. This CDR3 comprises 19 residues. Profiled with immunoSEQ multiplex PCR; TCRdb holds only in-frame clones, not every one. The table shows roughly 410,000 clones, with around 87% occurring only once. It was during active infection that Seattle patients were enrolled and then longitudinally followed. The chain uses TRBV28 and TRBJ2-4; 15 bases are a match to TRBD2. The sequencing input was peripheral blood. This clonotype was obtained from a woman in her sixties with COVID-19, enrolled during active disease. The CDR3 sequence is CASSLRTSGGGIAKNIQYF. For the CDR3, the DNA is TGTGCCAGCAGTTTACGGACTAGCGGGGGGGGTATAGCCAAAAACATTCAGTACTTC. Based on the CDR3 plus reference TRBV28 and TRBJ2-4, the full variable domain is DVKVTQSSRYLVKRTGEKVFLECVQDMDHENMFWYRQDPGLGLRLIYFSYDVKMKEKGDIPEGYSVSREKKERFSLILESASTNQTSMYLCASSLRTSGGGIAKNIQYFGAGTRLSVL.